These T cell receptor beta chains were read from a single sample in a study of Graves' ophthalmopathy and Graves' hyperthyroidism. MiXCR, applied by TCRdb to the multiplex PCR reads, yields one record per CDR3 protein. Counted here are about 740,000 distinct CDR3 sequences, 40% occurring once; the ten biggest clones make up less than 55%. The sample taken for sequencing was peripheral blood. The receptor set was obtained from an adult man with Graves' ophthalmopathy. CDR3s include the opening cysteine and the closing phenylalanine or tryptophan. The D gene is left open where the match is weak. Not all rows give a size; the values are once, few, many and, for expanded clones, a class.

d_call j_call v_call clone_size cdr3_nt cdr3_aa
TRBD1 TRBJ2-5 TRBV29-1 many TGCAGCGTTGAAGAGAGGGGGCGAGAGACCCAGTACTTC CSVEERGRETQYF
NA TRBJ2-5 TRBV20-1 NA TGCAGTGCTAGAGTCCTTCGGGTTACCGGGCGACAAGAGACCCAGTACTTC CSARVLRVTGRQETQYF
NA TRBJ2-7 TRBV9 many TGTGCCAGCAGCGTACGGGCAGCCCCCTACGAGCAGTACTTC CASSVRAAPYEQYF
NA TRBJ1-5 TRBV20-1 many TGCAGTGCTAGGCTAGGGGGGAATCAGCCCCAGCATTTT CSARLGGNQPQHF
TRBD1 TRBJ1-6 TRBV29-1 NA TGCAGCGTTTTAACAGGGGGCGACAATAATTCACCCCTCCACTTT CSVLTGGDNNSPLHF
NA TRBJ2-7 TRBV14 many TGTGCCAGCAGCCACAACAGGGTCGGAGAGCAGTACTTC CASSHNRVGEQYF
NA TRBJ1-2 TRBV20-1 NA TGCAGTGCTAGTGCCCCAGGGAGCCCCTATGGCTACACCTTC CSASAPGSPYGYTF
NA TRBJ2-5 TRBV4-1 NA TGCGCCAGCAGCCAAGATGGGGCAGTACAAGAGACCCAGTACTTC CASSQDGAVQETQYF
TRBD1 TRBJ1-2 TRBV10-3 NA TGTGCCATCAGTACCGGACAGGGAGGAGGCTACACCTTC CAISTGQGGGYTF
TRBD2 TRBJ2-7 TRBV20-1 NA TGCAGTGCTAGGGATACGCAGCGGGAGACCGAAACCTACGAGCAGTACTTC CSARDTQRETETYEQYF
NA TRBJ1-2 TRBV9 NA TGTGCCAGCAAAAGAATAGGGCAGCTTAACTATGGCTACACCTTC CASKRIGQLNYGYTF
TRBD1 TRBJ1-1 TRBV7-9 NA TGTGCCAGCAGCTTAGGTCAGGGCGGGACAGGGGGATTGAACACTGAAGCTTTCTTT CASSLGQGGTGGLNTEAFF
NA TRBJ1-4 TRBV2 NA TGTGCCAGCAGTGACTTAGCAACTAATGAAAAACTGTTTTTT CASSDLATNEKLFF
NA TRBJ2-5 TRBV20-1 NA TGCAGTGCTAGCACCCCCGGGAGTCTAGCTCTCCAAGAGACCCAGTACTTC CSASTPGSLALQETQYF